This T cell receptor beta chain came from a study of T-cell reconstitution after alpha-beta-depleted transplantation in children (dated by TCRdb to between 2015 and 2016). For context, the study as a whole: T-cell immune reconstitution after TCRalphabeta/CD19-depleted allogeneic hematopoietic cell transplantation in children was quantitatively tracked in the study by means of TCR repertoire profiling.

CDR1 and CDR2, looked up from the germline V gene, are SGHRS and YFSETQ. The CDR3 numbers 14 residues from cysteine through phenylalanine. The only DNA kept is the CDR3, 42 bases in frame from the first base. Between the V and J ends, shortened by 1 base and 5 bases respectively, the junction contains 11 bases. As for this clonotype: The antigen it binds to is not known. Base quality data are lacking; no much larger clone is found one base away.

Preparation of the library involved PCR. Sequencing was performed on an Illumina HiSeq 2500. To normalize quantification of the TCRbeta repertoire, the TCR libraries were built with molecular barcoding that relied on unique molecular identifiers. TCRdb ran its own pipeline on the public reads, namely fastp trimming at Q25 and MiXCR clone calling, and kept in-frame beta chains. Each record represents a unique CDR3 protein, reported with the most common genes and DNA among its rows. Present in this sample are around 680,000 distinct CDR3 sequences, around 17% of which were seen just once. Jointly, the top ten make up approximately 1% of the sample.

This specimen consisted of PBMCs from the stem cell graft donor, obtained from the stem cell graft. The source is a human donor who donated a stem cell graft to a child with acute myeloid leukemia. This chain is built from TRBV5-1 and TRBJ2-3; the best D guess is TRBD1, with 6 bases matching. The CDR3 reads as follows: CASSLTGLEDTQYF. The bases read TGCGCCAGCAGCTTGACAGGGCTTGAAGATACGCAGTATTTT.